The present entry profiles one T cell receptor beta chain with its context. The antigen is not known. CDR1 is MDHEN, CDR2 SYDVKM, per germline. The CDR3 length is 17 residues. Trimming removed 4 bases from V and 1 base from J; junction bases left unmatched: 9. Pooling was applied to second doses at about 4 or about 12 weeks. Using immunoSEQ multiplex PCR, the repertoire was profiled, and TCRdb retains in-frame clones only, with some absent. The sample carries about 73,000 clones, about 78% recorded once. The sample is drawn from a study of T cell responses to AZD1222 COVID-19 vaccine. Notes on the study in general: Seropositive status at baseline applied to only 5 or 6 AZD1222 recipients. White British people made up most donors, females outnumbered males, and clonal diversity was possibly underestimated. Among vaccine-associated CD4 TCRs, coverage spanned spike, with dominance at 160-218 and 743-854.

V and J are TRBV28 and TRBJ2-2; TRBD2 agrees at 7 bases. The sequences come from peripheral blood, collected 28 days after the second AZD1222 dose. This receptor was taken from an adult who received the AZD1222 COVID-19 vaccine. In DNA, the CDR3 is TGTGCCAGCAGTTCCTATTCTAGCGGAGGGAACACCGGGGAGCTGTTTTTT. Protein product: CASSSYSSGGNTGELFF.